The 10 T cell receptor beta chains below all came from one sample that was sequenced in a study of blood T cell repertoires in COVID-19 (dated by TCRdb to 2020 to 2022). Library preparation used the immunoSEQ multiplex PCR assay. TCRdb took this table from immuneACCESS and kept in-frame rearrangements with V and J called. Such tables lack part of the clones; where checked against another copy, unresolved V genes explain under half of the gap, and the rest is unexplained. The sample contains 60,000 to 80,000 clones, approximately 80% of them found a single time. 3.5% to 4% of the sample is held by the ten biggest clonotypes. Source material: PBMCs or T cells enriched from blood (not recorded which). The receptors originated from a woman in her thirties or forties with acute COVID-19.

V and J are TRBV28 and TRBJ2-3; no firm D call. Trimming pared 5 bases from V and 2 bases from J, leaving 20 bases between. Germline V gene sequence: CDR1 MDHEN, CDR2 SYDVKM. The CDR3 runs 17 residues. CDR3 nucleotide sequence: TGTGCCAGCAGTCAAACTCGCGAGGTATCCTACACAGATACGCAGTATTTT. This codes for CASSQTREVSYTDTQYF. The variable domain in full, completed from reference TRBV28 and TRBJ2-3, reads DVKVTQSSRYLVKRTGEKVFLECVQDMDHENMFWYRQDPGLGLRLIYFSYDVKMKEKGDIPEGYSVSREKKERFSLILESASTNQTSMYLCASSQTREVSYTDTQYFGPGTRLTVL.

This clone turned up a few times. The J gene is TRBJ2-7, the V gene TRBV14; D is ambiguous. Germline CDR1 reads SGHDN; CDR2 reads FVKESK. Between the trimmed V and J ends, which lost 6 bases and 0 bases, there was a span of 3 bases. CDR3 size: 11 residues. The CDR3 sequence is CASSYSYEQYF. CDR3 DNA: TGTGCCAGCAGTTACTCCTACGAGCAGTACTTC.

This clone was picked up one time. The J gene is TRBJ1-2, the V gene TRBV19; D is possibly TRBD1 (5 bases). CDR1 is LNHDA, CDR2 SQIVND, per germline (reference sequence). This CDR3 is 14 amino acids long. V lost 5 bases, J lost 2 bases, and 12 bases lay in between. CDR3: CASSPNTGNYGYTF. DNA for the CDR3: TGTGCCAGTAGTCCAAATACAGGAAACTATGGCTACACCTTC.

The J gene is TRBJ2-2, the V gene TRBV10-2, with 9 nucleotides matching TRBD1. The length of the CDR3 is 15 residues. The J segment lost 4 bases and the V segment lost 9 bases, leaving 9 bases of the junction unmatched. Germline assignment: CDR1 WSHSY and CDR2 SAAADI. The CDR3 coding sequence is TGCGCCAGTCTCTTGGACAGGGGAACCACCGGGGAGCTGTTTTTT. It translates to CASLLDRGTTGELFF.

The chain joins TRBV11-2 to TRBJ2-1, with D unresolved. The CDR3 runs 12 residues. Germline CDR1 SGHAT, CDR2 FQNNGV. The V end was cut by 7 bases, the J end by 6 bases, with 10 bases between. The CDR3 reads CASTVASNEQFF. In nucleotides, the CDR3 is TGTGCCAGCACCGTGGCTAGCAATGAGCAGTTCTTC.

V gene TRBV19 combines with J gene TRBJ2-1; possibly TRBD1 for D (6 bases). Trimming stripped 7 bases from V and 0 bases from J, with 13 bases between. This CDR3 spans 15 amino acids. Germline CDR1 LNHDA, CDR2 SQIVND (reference sequence). CDR3 in amino acids: CASNVDRSSYNEQFF. The DNA for the CDR3 is TGTGCCAGTAACGTCGACAGGAGCTCCTACAATGAGCAGTTCTTC.

The V gene is TRBV29-1, the J gene TRBJ1-2, with D maybe TRBD1 (5 bases). Trimming stripped 3 bases from V and 4 bases from J, with 15 bases between. Germline V gene sequence: CDR1 SQVTM, CDR2 ANQGSEA. The CDR3 runs to 14 residues. CDR3: CSVESLGGGYGYTF. The CDR3 DNA sequence: TGCAGCGTTGAGAGCCTCGGGGGGGGCTATGGCTACACCTTC.

The chain recombines TRBV11-3 with TRBJ2-3; D possibly corresponds to TRBD2 (6 bases). The germline CDR1 and CDR2 sequences are SGHNT and YENEEA. CDR3 length: 14 amino acids. The V end lost 4 bases, the J end lost 6 bases, and 14 bases lay between the germline ends. In DNA, the CDR3 is TGTGCCAGCAGCTCCCGGGACTCCCAGGATACGCAGTATTTT. This translates into CASSSRDSQDTQYF. The variable domain in full, completed from reference TRBV11-3 and TRBJ2-3, reads EAGVVQSPRYKIIEKKQPVAFWCNPISGHNTLYWYLQNLGQGPELLIRYENEEAVDDSQLPKDRFSAERLKGVDSTLKIQPAELGDSAVYLCASSSRDSQDTQYFGPGTRLTVL.

The chain has TRBV7-8 and TRBJ1-2; the D is unclear. From germline, CDR1 is SGHVS and CDR2 FQNEAQ. V was trimmed by 1 base and J by 8 bases, leaving 20 bases between them. The CDR3 loop spans 16 amino acids. CDR3 nucleotide sequence: TGTGCCAGCAGCTTAGGGGAAGGAGGGAGGTGGATGGGCTACACCTTC. As protein: CASSLGEGGRWMGYTF.

J is TRBJ1-2 and V is TRBV2; unclear D gene. The CDR3 sequence is 15 residues long. The V and J ends lost 2 bases and 7 bases respectively, with 17 bases between them. Germline V gene lookup returns CDR1 SNHLY and CDR2 FYNNEI. The DNA for the CDR3 is TGTGCCAGCAGTGAATCAGGAGGAGGGCAGCTTGGCTACACCTTC. It translates to CASSESGGGQLGYTF.